One and the same sample provided the 7 T cell receptor beta chains below, sequenced in a study of blood T cell repertoires in COVID-19. Clones were read by immunoSEQ multiplex PCR, and TCRdb kept only the in-frame ones, dropping some. The repertoire holds over 60,000 clones, with roughly 80% as singletons. The sequencing sample was made of peripheral blood. The receptor set was obtained from a man aged 45 to 65 with COVID-19, enrolled during active disease.

This clone occurred a few times. The rearrangement joins TRBV9 to TRBJ2-5; 13 bases line up with TRBD2. The CDR3 has 16 residues. V was pared by 0 bases and J by 3 bases, with 2 bases of the junction left unmatched. Germline V CDR1 and CDR2: SGDLS, YYNGEE. CDR3 sequence reads: CASSVAGTSGKETQYF. CDR3 nucleotides: TGTGCCAGCAGCGTAGCGGGGACTAGCGGGAAAGAGACCCAGTACTTC. Full variable domain (rest looked up from reference TRBV9 and TRBJ2-5): DSGVTQTPKHLITATGQRVTLRCSPRSGDLSVYWYQQSLDQGLQFLIQYYNGEERAKGNILERFSAQQFPDLHSELNLSSLELGDSALYFCASSVAGTSGKETQYFGPGTRLLVL.

The CDR3, as DNA: TGTGCCAGCAGCAAGGGACATCTCTCCTACAATGAGCAGTTCTTC. It translates to CASSKGHLSYNEQFF. The chain combines TRBV9 with TRBJ2-1, with TRBD1 as a possible D gene (6 bases). Germline CDR1 is SGDLS and CDR2 is YYNGEE. Trimming pared 4 bases from V and 0 bases from J, leaving 11 bases between. The CDR3 is 15 amino acids.

This clone was found once. V gene TRBV6-6 combines with J gene TRBJ2-6; TRBD1 is a possible D gene (6 bases). V was cut by 8 bases and J by 0 bases, with 14 bases left in between. Germline V gene sequence: CDR1 MNHNY, CDR2 SVGAGI (reference sequence). CDR3 length: 16 amino acids. CDR3 sequence reads: CASFRGTVSGANVLTF. The CDR3 coding sequence is TGTGCCAGCTTCAGGGGTACAGTCTCTGGGGCCAACGTCCTGACTTTC.

This clone was seen once. This chain links TRBV6-1 with TRBJ1-2; TRBD1 matches 9 bases. In germline, CDR1 is MNHNS, CDR2 SASEGT. This CDR3 is 12 amino acids long. J lost 13 bases, V lost 2 bases, and 5 bases had no gene match. This CDR3 is CASSEMTGGCTF. The CDR3 DNA sequence: TGTGCCAGCAGTGAAATGACAGGGGGGTGCACCTTC.

The V and J genes are TRBV9 and TRBJ2-2; 15 bases line up with TRBD2. Germline loops: CDR1 SGDLS, CDR2 YYNGEE. The CDR3 runs to 17 residues. V gave up 3 bases and J gave up 4 bases; unmatched junction bases: 4. This CDR3 reads CASSAPGLAGGTGELFF. The CDR3 DNA reads as TGTGCCAGCAGCGCTCCGGGACTAGCGGGAGGCACCGGGGAGCTGTTTTTT.

A single count supports this clone. The chain has TRBV19 and TRBJ2-3; 9 nucleotides agree with TRBD2. This CDR3 comprises 16 residues. Losses at the gene ends were 4 bases for V and 1 base for J; bases not matched to a gene: 6. Germline CDR1 is LNHDA and CDR2 is SQIVND (reference sequence). CDR3 sequence: CASSNVWTSGTDTQYF. Here the CDR3 DNA reads TGTGCCAGTAGTAATGTTTGGACTAGCGGCACAGATACGCAGTATTTT.

This chain connects TRBV27 to TRBJ2-2, with 7 bases matching TRBD1. Looked up from germline, CDR1 is MNHEY and CDR2 is SMNVEV (reference sequence). V lost 5 bases and J lost 4; bases outside the gene matches: 7. This CDR3 comprises 15 residues. The CDR3 DNA sequence: TGTGCCAGCAGTCCGTGGGACAGATCCACCGGGGAGCTGTTTTTT. Protein product: CASSPWDRSTGELFF.